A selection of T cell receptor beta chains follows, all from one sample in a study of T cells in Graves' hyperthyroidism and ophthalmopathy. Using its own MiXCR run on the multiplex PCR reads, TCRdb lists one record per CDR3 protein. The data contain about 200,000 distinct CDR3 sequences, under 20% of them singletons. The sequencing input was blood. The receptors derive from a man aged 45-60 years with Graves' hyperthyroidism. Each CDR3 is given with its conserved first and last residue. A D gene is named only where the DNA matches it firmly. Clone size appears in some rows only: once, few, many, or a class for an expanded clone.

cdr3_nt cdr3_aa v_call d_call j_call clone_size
TGTGCCAGCAGCCCCTGGGGTGTATCCTACAATGAGCAGTTCTTC CASSPWGVSYNEQFF TRBV7-3 NA TRBJ2-1 many
TGTGCCAGCAGTCCCCGAGGGGGCGGTGGAAACACTGAAGCTTTCTTT CASSPRGGGGNTEAFF TRBV7-3 TRBD1 TRBJ1-1 NA
TGTGCCAGCAACCTAGCGGACACAGATACGCAGTATTTT CASNLADTDTQYF TRBV6-1 TRBD2 TRBJ2-3 many
TGCGCCAGCAGCTTGGAGTGGGGGGGCACTGAAGCTTTCTTT CASSLEWGGTEAFF TRBV5-1 NA TRBJ1-1 NA
TGTGCCAGCAGCTTAGATTTAACCAAAAACATTCAGTACTTC CASSLDLTKNIQYF TRBV7-2 NA TRBJ2-4 NA
TGTGCCAGCTCACCACCTGGACAGGGTGGAAACACCATATATTTT CASSPPGQGGNTIYF TRBV18 TRBD1 TRBJ1-3 many
TGTGCCACCAGTGGGACAGGCGCTGAAGCTTTCTTT CATSGTGAEAFF TRBV24-1 TRBD1 TRBJ1-1 many
TGTGCCAGCACCCGGGTTCCTCAGGGTGGCGGTTCACCCCTCCACTTT CASTRVPQGGGSPLHF TRBV7-9 NA TRBJ1-6 many
TGTGCCAGTAAGGGAGTCGTAGGCAGGGACGCGCGAGGAGATACGCAGTATTTT CASKGVVGRDARGDTQYF TRBV19 NA TRBJ2-3 NA
TGTGCCAGTAGTATTGCAGTCAATTCCCTGACCGCTTTCTTT CASSIAVNSLTAFF TRBV19 NA TRBJ1-1 few
TGTGCCAGCACCCCCCCTAGCGGGAGTTCACACGAGCAGTACTTC CASTPPSGSSHEQYF TRBV7-9 TRBD2 TRBJ2-7 NA
TGTGCCAGTAGTAGCGTAGCCAGGGGTTTCGATGGCTACACCTTC CASSSVARGFDGYTF TRBV19 NA TRBJ1-2 few
TGTGCCAGCAGCTTACTCGGAGGGGAGGCAGATACGCAGTATTTT CASSLLGGEADTQYF TRBV7-3 NA TRBJ2-3 many
TGTGCCAGCTCACGAGATAGACCTGGCCTAAACGAAAAACTGTTTTTT CASSRDRPGLNEKLFF TRBV18 NA TRBJ1-4 NA
TGTGCCAGCAGTTTATCAGCCGCGCCCGGCGGCTATGGCTACACCTTC CASSLSAAPGGYGYTF TRBV27 NA TRBJ1-2 many
TGTGCCACGTCGGGACTAGCGGGAGCGAACACCGGGGAGCTGTTTTTT CATSGLAGANTGELFF TRBV10-3 TRBD2 TRBJ2-2 NA
TGTGCCAGCAGCCGGGACAGAATGAACACTGAAGCTTTCTTT CASSRDRMNTEAFF TRBV7-2 TRBD1 TRBJ1-1 many
TGTGCCAGCACTGGAAACATTCAGTACTTC CASTGNIQYF TRBV2 NA TRBJ2-4 many
TGTGCCAGCAGCTCGGGACCGAACAATGAGCAGTTCTTC CASSSGPNNEQFF TRBV11-3 NA TRBJ2-1 many
TGTGCCAGTAGTAAGGGCGGGAGGCCAACCTACAATGAGCAGTTCTTC CASSKGGRPTYNEQFF TRBV19 TRBD2 TRBJ2-1 NA
TGTGCCAGCAGCCTTCAGACTAGCGCGGATACGCAGTATTTT CASSLQTSADTQYF TRBV11-3 TRBD2 TRBJ2-3 many
TGTGCCAGCAGTTTAGCGTATCTACAGGGACCTGGCAATGAGCAGTTCTTC CASSLAYLQGPGNEQFF TRBV12-3/TRBV12-4 NA TRBJ2-1 many
TGTGCCAGCAGCTCCACCGGGGGCGACGGCATTCAGTACTTC CASSSTGGDGIQYF TRBV11-1 NA TRBJ2-4 many
TGTGCCAGCAGTGAAGTGTCGGGATCCACCTACGAGCAGTACTTC CASSEVSGSTYEQYF TRBV6-1 NA TRBJ2-7 many
TGTGCCAGTAGTTTGATCGGGTCGGGACAGGAGAATCAGCCCCAGCATTTT CASSLIGSGQENQPQHF TRBV19 TRBD1 TRBJ1-5 NA
TGCGCCAGCAGCCTGGGAGAGCGCTCAGATACGCAGTATTTT CASSLGERSDTQYF TRBV5-1 NA TRBJ2-3 few
TGTGCCAGCAGTTACACGGGACTCGGTTCACCCCTCCACTTT CASSYTGLGSPLHF TRBV6-2/TRBV6-3 NA TRBJ1-6 NA
TGTGCCAGCAGCCAAGAATCGGGGGGGTGGCCTGGGAGCTACACCTTC CASSQESGGWPGSYTF TRBV3-1 NA TRBJ1-2 many
TGTGCCAGCAGTGGCTTGGGAGCGGGAGGGCACACCGGGGAGCTGTTTTTT CASSGLGAGGHTGELFF TRBV25-1 TRBD2 TRBJ2-2 NA
TGTGCCAGCAGCCAAGATCCCGGTATGGAGCAGTACTTC CASSQDPGMEQYF TRBV3-1 NA TRBJ2-7 many
TGTGCCAGCGGGGCGGGTAGCACCGGGGAGCTGTTTTTT CASGAGSTGELFF TRBV9 NA TRBJ2-2 NA
TGCGCCAGCAGTGCGGGGAACGAGCAGTACTTC CASSAGNEQYF TRBV10-1 NA TRBJ2-7 few
TGCGCCAGCAGTGAGTCCCGGAGTGGTACGCAGTATTTT CASSESRSGTQYF TRBV10-1 NA TRBJ2-3 many
TGCAGCGTTGAAGGCAGGGGAAACGAGCAGTACTTC CSVEGRGNEQYF TRBV29-1 NA TRBJ2-7 many
TGCGCCAGCAGCCGCCGGGACAGCGCGCGAGATACGCAGTATTTT CASSRRDSARDTQYF TRBV4-3 TRBD1 TRBJ2-3 few
TGTGCCAGCAGCCAACTTAGCGAGCAGTACTTC CASSQLSEQYF TRBV7-2 NA TRBJ2-7 few
TGTGCCAGCAGGGGGGACAGTGGAAAACTGTTTTTT CASRGDSGKLFF TRBV2 TRBD1 TRBJ1-4 many
TGTGCCAGCACCTCCCTGCGCGAGGAAAAACTGTTTTTT CASTSLREEKLFF TRBV11-2 NA TRBJ1-4 many
TGCAGTGCTAGAGATCGGGCAGGGCAGGGTGAAAAACTGTTTTTT CSARDRAGQGEKLFF TRBV20-1 NA TRBJ1-4 NA
TGTGCCAGCAGCTTCGTGCCGGAGTACGAGCAGTACTTC CASSFVPEYEQYF TRBV7-8 NA TRBJ2-7 many
TGTGCCAGCGGAGCGGGAGGGGACACTTATACGCAGTATTTT CASGAGGDTYTQYF TRBV10-3 TRBD2 TRBJ2-3 many
TGTGCCAGCAGCGGGACAGGGGGTATAACAGATACGCAGTATTTT CASSGTGGITDTQYF TRBV12-3/TRBV12-4 TRBD1 TRBJ2-3 NA
TGTGCCAGCAGCTTGCGACTAGCGGGAACCTACGAGCAGTACTTC CASSLRLAGTYEQYF TRBV7-2 TRBD2 TRBJ2-7 many
TGTGCCTGGAGTGTAGGACTTGGGCCCTACGAGCAGTACTTC CAWSVGLGPYEQYF TRBV30 NA TRBJ2-7 many
TGTGCTAGCAGCCCCTGGACAGGAGGGGATAATAATGAGCAGTTCTTC CASSPWTGGDNNEQFF TRBV7-7 NA TRBJ2-1 many
TGTGCCAGCAGCTTTGGGAACCACGAGCAGTACTTC CASSFGNHEQYF TRBV7-9 NA TRBJ2-7 many
TGTGCCAGCAGCCCGAAGTACAGGGGGCGAGGCAACTATGGCTACACCTTC CASSPKYRGRGNYGYTF TRBV5-4 TRBD1 TRBJ1-2 many
TGTGCCAGCTCACAGAACCGAGACAGGCAAACCTACGAGCAGTACTTC CASSQNRDRQTYEQYF TRBV18 NA TRBJ2-7 few
TGTGCCAGCAGTTTTTTATCCTATGGCTACACCTTC CASSFLSYGYTF TRBV28 NA TRBJ1-2 many
TGTGCCAGCTCACCGCCCGGGGATTCTAATTCACCCCTCCACTTT CASSPPGDSNSPLHF TRBV18 NA TRBJ1-6 NA